A single sample is the source of the 27 T cell receptor beta chains below, sequenced in a study of T cell repertoires in cytomegalovirus infection. For these receptors, no antigen is known. A single record per CDR3 protein comes from TCRdb applying MiXCR to the reads. Among a few hundred thousand distinct CDR3 sequences listed, about 39% were seen once. This material consisted of cultured PBMCs, taken from culture after CMV antigen stimulation. The receptors were sampled from a human donor in good health (CMV status not recorded). Some clones in this sample may be carry-over from other donors' samples.

This clonotype was observed a few times. The rearrangement uses TRBV7-2 and TRBJ1-6; 9 nucleotides match TRBD1. The CDR3 runs 14 residues. Germline V gene lookup returns CDR1 SGHTA and CDR2 FQGNSA. After removal of 2 bases from V and 11 bases from J, the junction contained 4 bases not matched to a gene. The CDR3 is CASSLRTGETPLHF. CDR3 coding DNA: TGTGCCAGCAGCTTACGGACAGGGGAAACACCCCTCCACTTT.

The chain joins TRBV5-1 to TRBJ2-3; the match to TRBD1 covers 7 bases. The J segment lost 8 bases and the V segment lost 4 bases, leaving 16 bases of the junction unmatched. Germline V gene data show CDR1 as SGHRS and CDR2 as YFSETQ. This CDR3 has 16 residues. CDR3 protein: CASSKRQGKGPGTQYF. For the CDR3, the DNA is TGCGCCAGCAGCAAGAGACAGGGAAAAGGCCCTGGTACGCAGTATTTT.

The chain carries TRBV12-5 and TRBJ1-1, with 10 bases fitting TRBD1. The V segment lost 6 bases and the J segment 3 bases; nucleotides outside the gene matches: 10. CDR3 size: 16 residues. From germline, CDR1 is LGHNT and CDR2 FRNRAP. DNA for the CDR3: TGTGCTAGTGGGCCAGGACAGGGGGTCGGCGACACTGAAGCTTTCTTT. This translates into CASGPGQGVGDTEAFF.

Concerning this clonotype: One end of the junction does not line up with germline, which may come from a read error. The rearrangement joins TRBV4-1 to TRBJ2-1, with unresolved D. This CDR3 spans 16 amino acids. From germline, CDR1 is MGHRA and CDR2 YSYEKL. CDR3 residues: CASSQAWASSYNEQFF. CDR3 bases: TGTGCCAGCAGCCAAGCCTGGGCCAGCTCCTACAATGAGCAGTTCTTC.

The chain is built from TRBV6-5 and TRBJ2-1; the D is unclear. Germline CDR1 and CDR2: MNHEY and SVGAGI. The CDR3 consists of 14 residues. With 0 bases removed from V and 6 bases from J, the gap between germline ends came to 9 bases. Written as DNA, the CDR3 is TGTGCCAGCAGTTACTCCGTTCCTGTCAATGAGCAGTTCTTC. Translating gives CASSYSVPVNEQFF.

In its sample, this clonotype was seen a few times. Here the CDR3 DNA reads TGCGCCAGCAGCCAAGCTCCAGCGGGAGAGTCGGACAATGAGCAGTTCTTC. Its translation: CASSQAPAGESDNEQFF. The chain joins TRBV4-1 to TRBJ2-1, with TRBD2 matching over 8 bases. Germline CDR1 reads MGHRA; CDR2 reads YSYEKL. The CDR3 is 17 residues long. V gave up 1 base and J gave up 5 bases; unmatched junction bases: 10.

This clonotype was seen a few times. This chain uses TRBV7-8 with TRBJ2-3; 8 bases align to TRBD1. J lost 5 bases, V lost 5 bases, and 3 bases had no gene match. Germline values: CDR1 SGHVS, CDR2 FQNEAQ. The CDR3 length is 13 residues. The CDR3 nucleotides are TGTGCCAGCAGCCCGGACAGGGAAGATACGCAGTATTTT. This sequence encodes CASSPDREDTQYF.

The chain combines TRBV18 with TRBJ2-5, with D perhaps matching TRBD1 (6 bases). Trimming removed 2 bases from V and 4 bases from J, with 14 bases in between. CDR1 is KGHSH and CDR2 is LQKENI in the germline V gene. The CDR3 contains 15 residues. The CDR3 sequence: CASSPNGQTGETQYF. The CDR3 nucleotides read TGTGCCAGCTCACCAAATGGACAGACGGGAGAGACCCAGTACTTC.

This clonotype was detected only a few times. The genes are TRBV7-2 and TRBJ2-3; 7 bases agree with TRBD1. The CDR3 length is 13 residues. The trim removed 3 bases at V and 6 bases at J, leaving 3 bases unmatched. CDR1 is SGHTA and CDR2 is FQGNSA in the germline V gene. CDR3 in amino acids: CASSFDRDDTQYF. CDR3 nucleotides: TGTGCCAGCAGCTTTGACAGGGACGATACGCAGTATTTT. Looking up the rest from reference TRBV7-2 and TRBJ2-3 gives the full variable domain: GAGVSQSPSNKVTEKGKDVELRCDPISGHTALYWYRQSLGQGLEFLIYFQGNSAPDKSGLPSDRFSAERTGGSVSTLTIQRTQQEDSAVYLCASSFDRDDTQYFGPGTRLTVL.

This clonotype has at least ten counts. The rearrangement links TRBV7-2 to TRBJ2-1; D gene uncertain. Trimming left V 3 bases short and J 7 bases short, with 10 bases between. The CDR3 totals 13 residues. The germline V gene has CDR1 SGHTA and CDR2 FQGNSA. CDR3 sequence reads: CASSFTRQNEQFF. The DNA of the CDR3 is TGTGCCAGCAGCTTTACCAGACAAAATGAGCAGTTCTTC.

The rearrangement uses TRBV28 and TRBJ2-7, with TRBD1 matching over 8 bases. Per germline, CDR1 MDHEN and CDR2 SYDVKM. V shed 6 bases and J 5 bases; nucleotides not matched to a gene: 9. The CDR3 runs to 14 residues. The CDR3 DNA is TGTGCCAGCAGGTGGGACAGGAGAGGGAACGAGCAGTACTTC. This translates into CASRWDRRGNEQYF. Filled out from reference TRBV28 and TRBJ2-7, the complete variable domain reads DVKVTQSSRYLVKRTGEKVFLECVQDMDHENMFWYRQDPGLGLRLIYFSYDVKMKEKGDIPEGYSVSREKKERFSLILESASTNQTSMYLCASRWDRRGNEQYFGPGTRLTVT.

The chain employs TRBV7-2 and TRBJ2-7; 8 nucleotides line up with TRBD2. The CDR3 extends over 17 amino acids. V lost 2 bases to trimming and J lost 2 bases; unmatched junction nucleotides: 11. Germline V lookup: CDR1 SGHTA, CDR2 FQGNSA. This CDR3 reads CASSLTWSGGTTYEQYF. CDR3 in DNA: TGTGCCAGCAGCTTAACCTGGTCGGGGGGGACTACCTACGAGCAGTACTTC.

The rearrangement joins TRBV15 to TRBJ2-7, with TRBD2 matching 10 bases. The CDR3 consists of 15 residues. J was trimmed by 7 bases and V by 2 bases; bases with no gene match: 8. Per the germline V gene, CDR1 is LNHNV and CDR2 is YYDKDF (reference sequence). DNA of the CDR3: TGTGCCACCAGCAGACGACTAGCGGGTTCGGGGGAGCAGTACTTC. Protein sequence: CATSRRLAGSGEQYF.

This chain joins TRBV7-2 and TRBJ2-1; D ambiguous. CDR1 SGHTA and CDR2 FQGNSA come from the germline V gene. This CDR3 spans 13 amino acids. V lost 5 bases to trimming and J lost 7 bases, with 12 bases between them. The CDR3: CASSQSRLNEQFF. As DNA, the CDR3 is TGTGCCAGCAGCCAATCTAGGTTAAATGAGCAGTTCTTC.

There are a few counts of this clonotype. This chain connects TRBV7-2 to TRBJ1-1, with no clear D. CDR3 size: 12 residues. V was pared by 5 bases and J by 0 bases, with 4 bases between. Germline CDR1 SGHTA, CDR2 FQGNSA. The CDR3 is CASSDMNTEAFF. For the CDR3, the DNA is TGTGCCAGCAGCGATATGAACACTGAAGCTTTCTTT.

The chain joins TRBV11-2 to TRBJ1-2; 7 nucleotides align to TRBD1. The CDR3 sequence is 16 residues long. Germline loops: CDR1 SGHAT, CDR2 FQNNGV. Trimming took 4 bases from V and 7 from J; bases not matched to a gene: 15. CDR3 nucleotide sequence: TGTGCCAGCAGCTCAAGGTCCCCTATGGACAGGTCTGGCTACACCTTC. Translating gives CASSSRSPMDRSGYTF.

The rearrangement links TRBV9 to TRBJ2-5, with 10 nucleotides matching TRBD2. Germline V gene sequence: CDR1 SGDLS, CDR2 YYNGEE. Trimming removed 0 bases from V and 4 bases from J; junction bases left unmatched: 3. This CDR3 is 15 amino acids long. CDR3 in DNA: TGTGCCAGCAGCGTAGGAGCGGGGGGGCTAGAGACCCAGTACTTC. It translates to CASSVGAGGLETQYF. Full variable domain (outside the CDR3, taken from reference TRBV9 and TRBJ2-5): DSGVTQTPKHLITATGQRVTLRCSPRSGDLSVYWYQQSLDQGLQFLIQYYNGEERAKGNILERFSAQQFPDLHSELNLSSLELGDSALYFCASSVGAGGLETQYFGPGTRLLVL.

This clonotype was seen a handful of times. The chain couples TRBV28 to TRBJ2-5, with a tentative D call TRBD2 (6 bases). V was cut by 5 bases and J by 7 bases, with 11 bases left in between. Germline V gene sequence: CDR1 MDHEN, CDR2 SYDVKM. CDR3 length: 12 residues. CDR3 nucleotides: TGTGCCAGCAGTCCACCCGGGAGGACCCAGTACTTC. This codes for CASSPPGRTQYF.

This clonotype was counted only a few times. The rearrangement joins TRBV12-3 or TRBV12-4 to TRBJ1-2; D is perhaps TRBD1 (5 bases). The CDR3 totals 13 residues. Trimming stripped 2 bases from V and 4 bases from J, with 8 bases between. The CDR3 spells CASSLRGVYGYTF. Here the CDR3 DNA reads TGTGCCAGCAGTTTACGGGGCGTCTATGGCTACACCTTC.

This clonotype was found a few times. The CDR3 reads CASITAGAEFNEQFF. The CDR3 coding sequence is TGTGCCAGCATCACCGCGGGGGCCGAGTTCAATGAGCAGTTCTTC. This chain links TRBV28 with TRBJ2-1; TRBD2 is a possible D gene (7 bases). Between the trimmed V and J ends, which lost 7 bases and 6 bases, there was a span of 19 bases. Germline V gene sequence: CDR1 MDHEN, CDR2 SYDVKM. The CDR3 totals 15 residues.

The genes are TRBV4-1 and TRBJ2-3; weak D call: TRBD2 (6 bases). Trimming removed 2 bases at V and 2 bases at J, with 8 bases between. The CDR3 length is 14 residues. Germline assignment: CDR1 MGHRA and CDR2 YSYEKL. In DNA, the CDR3 is TGCGCCAGCAGCCAACGCGGGGTCACAGATACGCAGTATTTT. Translating gives CASSQRGVTDTQYF.

J is TRBJ1-3 and V is TRBV12-3 or TRBV12-4; D call uncertain. This CDR3 is 15 amino acids long. V lost 6 bases to trimming and J lost 0 bases, with 12 bases between them. Here the CDR3 DNA reads TGTGCCAGCAGGCCTAGTGGCCTCTCTGGAAACACCATATATTTT. This translates into CASRPSGLSGNTIYF.

With regard to this clonotype: Likely a read error: the CDR3 ends without its conserved phenylalanine or tryptophan. The rearrangement links TRBV7-8 to TRBJ2-7; 9 nucleotides line up with TRBD2. Germline CDR1 and CDR2: SGHVS and FQNEAQ. The V and J ends lost 4 bases and 2 bases, in that order; junction bases with no gene match: 6. This CDR3 contains 15 residues. The chain's CDR3 is CASSSLAGPAYEQYS. CDR3 bases: TGTGCCAGCAGCTCTCTAGCGGGGCCTGCCTACGAGCAGTACTCC.

The V gene is TRBV12-3 or TRBV12-4, the J gene TRBJ2-7; 7 bases map to TRBD1. The CDR3 consists of 14 residues. The junction had 8 bases not matched to a gene; V was cut back by 6 bases and J by 3 bases. CDR3 region: CASSAGGVGYEQYF. The CDR3 bases are TGTGCCAGCAGCGCAGGGGGTGTAGGCTACGAGCAGTACTTC.

The chain combines TRBV20-1 with TRBJ1-5, with 7 bases identical to TRBD1. This CDR3 is 14 amino acids long. V lost 0 bases and J lost 7; bases outside the gene matches: 6. CDR1 and CDR2 (germline): DFQATT, SNEGSKA (reference sequence). The CDR3 DNA is TGCAGTGCTAGAGATGACAGGGTCAAGCAGCCCCAGCATTTT. Translating it yields CSARDDRVKQPQHF.

In this sample, this clonotype turned up a few times. The V call is TRBV7-8, the J call TRBJ1-5; D might be TRBD1 (6 bases). This CDR3 has 14 amino acids. Germline CDR1 reads SGHVS; CDR2 reads FQNEAQ. Trimming stripped 5 bases from V and 7 bases from J, with 15 bases between. In nucleotides, the CDR3 is TGTGCCAGCAGCCTTACAGGGAGATTCCAGCCCCAGCATTTT. Protein: CASSLTGRFQPQHF.

This clonotype came up a few times. V usage is TRBV5-6 and J usage is TRBJ2-1; D gene uncertain. V was trimmed by 1 base and J by 8 bases, leaving 13 bases between them. Per germline, CDR1 SGHDT and CDR2 YYEEEE. This CDR3 region has 14 residues. CDR3 sequence: CASSLFWVLHEQFF. For the CDR3, the DNA is TGTGCCAGCAGCTTGTTTTGGGTACTGCATGAGCAGTTCTTC.